The 16 T cell receptor beta chains listed next were all sequenced from one sample in a study of blood T cell repertoires in COVID-19. Here immunoSEQ multiplex PCR was the method, and the copy in TCRdb shows in-frame clones only, minus some. The table includes about 270,000 clones, approximately 86% detected once. Material for sequencing was peripheral blood. The receptors shown here come from a man aged 35 to 55 with active or convalescent COVID-19.

The gene calls are TRBV3-1 (or the pseudogene TRBV3-2) and TRBJ2-7; TRBD2 matches 12 bases. Germline V CDR1 and CDR2: LGHDT, YNNKEL (reference sequence). The CDR3 is 15 amino acids. The ends lost 4 bases at V and 1 base at J; junction bases unmatched: 2. In nucleotides, the CDR3 is TGTGCCAGCAGCCCTAGCGGGGGGGAGTCCTACGAGCAGTACTTC. Translated: CASSPSGGESYEQYF.

The genes are TRBV29-1 and TRBJ2-7; TRBD1 agrees at 8 bases. The CDR3 is 14 amino acids. After removal of 6 bases from V and 4 bases from J, the junction contained 11 bases not matched to a gene. Germline loops: CDR1 SQVTM, CDR2 ANQGSEA. The CDR3 DNA is TGCAGCGTATCGACGGGGACAGGAGGATACGAGCAGTACTTC. It translates to CSVSTGTGGYEQYF.

This sequence joins TRBV12-3 or TRBV12-4 and TRBJ1-1, with a weak D call TRBD1 (6 bases). This CDR3 has 12 amino acids. V lost 7 bases and J 1 base, leaving 7 bases between the germline ends. This CDR3 reads CASIQGNTEAFF. In DNA, the CDR3 is TGTGCCAGCATACAGGGGAACACTGAAGCTTTCTTT.

V and J are TRBV15 and TRBJ1-5; D is undetermined. Germline V gene data show CDR1 as LNHNV and CDR2 as YYDKDF (reference sequence). The CDR3 covers 13 residues. Trimming stripped 0 bases from V and 7 bases from J, with 7 bases between. The CDR3 spells CATSRDYNQPQHF. In nucleotides, the CDR3 is TGTGCCACCAGCAGAGATTACAACCAGCCCCAGCATTTT.

The J gene is TRBJ2-5, the V gene TRBV27; a possible D gene is TRBD1 (6 bases). The CDR3 is 16 residues long. Germline CDR1 and CDR2: MNHEY and SMNVEV (reference sequence). V was trimmed by 4 bases and J by 5 bases, leaving 20 bases between them. CDR3 coding DNA: TGTGCCAGCAGTTCCCGAGACCCCAGGGGTTGGGAGACCCAGTACTTC. It translates to CASSSRDPRGWETQYF.

The chain links TRBV4-1 to TRBJ1-4; 10 bases are a match to TRBD1. This CDR3 region has 17 residues. The J segment lost 6 bases and the V segment lost 0 bases, leaving 7 bases of the junction unmatched. Germline CDR1 MGHRA, CDR2 YSYEKL. The chain's CDR3 is CASSQEEVGTGDEKLFF. CDR3 DNA sequence: TGCGCCAGCAGCCAAGAGGAAGTAGGGACAGGGGATGAAAAACTGTTTTTT.

The chain links TRBV11-2 to TRBJ2-7; 9 positions match TRBD2. The CDR3 length is 15 residues. Germline V lookup: CDR1 SGHAT, CDR2 FQNNGV. The ends lost 3 bases at V and 4 bases at J; junction bases unmatched: 7. The CDR3 sequence: CASSFIRREGYEQYF. DNA for the CDR3: TGTGCCAGCAGCTTTATTCGGCGGGAGGGGTACGAGCAGTACTTC.

This sequence joins TRBV7-9 and TRBJ1-2; D might be TRBD1 (6 bases). The V end was cut by 4 bases, the J end by 4 bases, with 19 bases between. The CDR3 spans 16 residues. The V gene's germline CDR1 is SEHNR and CDR2 FQNEAQ (reference sequence). CDR3 in DNA: TGTGCCAGCAGCTCCCCTCGGACAGCCCCTGGCTATGGCTACACCTTC. Residues: CASSSPRTAPGYGYTF.

The J gene is TRBJ1-1, the V gene TRBV30; a weak D match, TRBD1 (6 bases). Between the trimmed V and J ends, which lost 6 bases and 0 bases, there was a span of 17 bases. From germline, CDR1 is GTSNPN and CDR2 SVGIG (reference sequence). The CDR3 totals 15 residues. Written as DNA, the CDR3 is TGTGCCTGCAGCGGGACACCAAAATTGAACACTGAAGCTTTCTTT. The encoded protein is CACSGTPKLNTEAFF.

This chain connects TRBV10-2 to TRBJ2-3, with TRBD2 as a possible D gene (6 bases). The CDR3 spans 14 residues. Germline CDR1 reads WSHSY; CDR2 reads SAAADI. V was pared by 9 bases and J by 4 bases, with 17 bases between. The CDR3 DNA reads TGCGCCAGTAAACAAGGGACTGGGGCAGATACGCAGTATTTT. Translation: CASKQGTGADTQYF.

The chain joins TRBV6-6 to TRBJ2-7; TRBD2 matches 9 bases. Germline V gene lookup returns CDR1 MNHNY and CDR2 SVGAGI (reference sequence). V shed 7 bases and J 6 bases; nucleotides not matched to a gene: 7. The CDR3 extends over 13 amino acids. CDR3 coding DNA: TGTGCCAGCACCTTTATTAGCGGGGGCGAGCAGTACTTC. Translated, it gives CASTFISGGEQYF.

The genes are TRBV29-1 and TRBJ2-6; 9 nucleotides align to TRBD1. The CDR3 totals 14 residues. Germline lookup yields CDR1 SQVTM and CDR2 ANQGSEA. With 2 bases clipped from V and 9 bases from J, the junction kept 5 bases outside the gene matches. CDR3 residues: CSVERGQGDNVLTF. The CDR3 DNA reads TGCAGCGTTGAAAGGGGACAGGGAGACAACGTCCTGACTTTC.

The rearrangement links TRBV3-1 (or the pseudogene TRBV3-2) to TRBJ2-1; D is possibly TRBD2 (5 bases). V was shortened by 4 bases and J by 8 bases, with 15 bases between the two germline ends. CDR3 length: 14 amino acids. Germline CDR1 and CDR2: LGHDT and YNNKEL (reference sequence). The CDR3 nucleotides are TGTGCCAGCAGCCTCCGGGGTGTGAGGGATGAGCAGTTCTTC. It specifies CASSLRGVRDEQFF.

This clone was found once. The genes are TRBV19 and TRBJ1-1; unclear D gene. Looked up from germline, CDR1 is LNHDA and CDR2 is SQIVND (reference sequence). The V and J ends lost 7 bases and 0 bases respectively, with 6 bases between them. The CDR3 covers 12 residues. The CDR3 bases are TGTGCCAGTAATAGAGTGAACACTGAAGCTTTCTTT. This encodes CASNRVNTEAFF.

This clone has just one count. CDR3 sequence: CASSPIRAGELFF. As DNA, the CDR3 is TGTGCCAGCAGTCCGATTCGGGCCGGGGAGCTGTTTTTT. The genes are TRBV2 and TRBJ2-2; D is unresolved. Germline-derived CDR1 and CDR2 are SNHLY and FYNNEI. CDR3 length: 13 residues. V was trimmed by 5 bases and J by 6 bases, leaving 10 bases between them.

This sequence joins TRBV11-2 and TRBJ2-1, with D perhaps TRBD2 (7 bases). There are 13 residues in the CDR3. The V gene's germline CDR1 is SGHAT and CDR2 FQNNGV. V dropped 5 bases and J dropped 10 bases, with 15 bases sitting between them. The chain's CDR3 is CASSGGGGSEQFF. The CDR3 DNA is TGTGCCAGCAGCGGAGGGGGGGGCTCCGAGCAGTTCTTC.